The source of this T cell receptor (beta chain) is a study of shared clonotypes between healthy human individuals. Overall study results and limits: The researchers took only blood, and tissue repertoires probably look different. Clonotypes shared by all four donors outscored non-shared clonotypes in generation probability.

The CDR3 has 15 amino acids. With 1 base removed from V and 1 base from J, the gap between germline ends came to 10 bases. The germline CDR1 and CDR2 sequences are SGHRS and YFSETQ. Produced via immunoSEQ multiplex PCR; TCRdb's table is partial and in-frame only. The table shows 640,000 or so clones, with 60% to 80% occurring only once. The table lists this clone with many counts. What it recognizes is unknown. What was sequenced was memory CD4+ T cells sorted from blood. Subset denoted: CD45RA-negative fraction. This receptor was identified in a woman in her 30s in good health. This chain joins TRBV5-1 and TRBJ2-3; D not certain. CDR3 loop: CASSLSWQGTDTQYF. In nucleotides, the CDR3 is TGCGCCAGCAGCTTGAGCTGGCAGGGCACAGATACGCAGTATTTT.